The 3 T cell receptor beta chains reported below all come from one sample, sequenced in a study of T cells in Graves' hyperthyroidism and ophthalmopathy (dated by TCRdb to the late 2010s). Libraries came from multiplex PCR. Instrument on record: Illumina HiSeq 2000. The TCR beta CDR3 regions were amplified from the RNA transcripts. The first round of RT-PCR for the TCR CDR3 was performed with the HTBI primer set and the Qiagen OneStep RT-PCR kit. TCRdb trimmed the raw reads at Q25, called clones with MiXCR and kept productive beta chains. CDR3 protein sequences are deduplicated, and each keeps its most common genes and DNA. For this sample there are more than 300,000 distinct CDR3 sequences; approximately 13% appear just once. The top ten clonotypes cover under 30% of the sample. Sequences were obtained from blood. Receptors originate from a woman aged 25 to 39 with Graves' hyperthyroidism.

In this sample, this clonotype turned up a few times. The chain couples TRBV6-1 to TRBJ1-5, with D possibly TRBD1 on 6 matching bases. Germline lookup yields CDR1 MNHNS and CDR2 SASEGT. The CDR3 sequence is 16 residues long. Trimming took 5 bases from V and 5 from J, leaving 19 bases between them. In DNA form, the CDR3 reads TGTGCCAGCAGTTCGAGCGAAGGGACACTCTATCAGCCCCAGCATTTT. Translated: CASSSSEGTLYQPQHF.

This clonotype was detected a few times. The chain carries TRBV9 and TRBJ2-2; no definite D call. The CDR3 has 12 amino acids. In germline, CDR1 is SGDLS, CDR2 YYNGEE. The germline V and J ends were trimmed by 3 bases and 8 bases, with 8 bases remaining between them. CDR3 DNA sequence: TGTGCCAGCAGCGGGCGAGTTGGGGAGCTGTTTTTT. Protein sequence: CASSGRVGELFF.

This clonotype was observed a few times. This chain connects TRBV20-1 to TRBJ2-1; 8 bases fit TRBD2. CDR1 and CDR2 from the germline V gene are DFQATT and SNEGSKA (reference sequence). Germline trimming cut 3 bases from V and 9 bases from J; bases unmatched to any gene: 13. The CDR3 is 15 amino acids. The CDR3 region is CSARARSSGLVEQFF. The DNA for the CDR3 is TGCAGTGCTAGGGCTCGGTCTAGCGGGTTGGTTGAGCAGTTCTTC.